This TCR beta chain was observed in a study of cytomegalovirus exposure and HLA in healthy donors. This CDR3 spans 15 amino acids. Between the trimmed V and J ends, which lost 4 bases and 3 bases, there was a span of 13 bases. Germline CDR1 reads MGHDK; CDR2 reads SYGVNS. General study findings and limits: A likely sequencing artifact accounted for one observed cluster of highly shared sequence variants. There were reportedly fewer N-insertions in an Asian-associated ancestry cluster than the roughly 700-donor mean, in a later analysis.

Worth noting for this clone: Its antigen is still unknown.

PCR amplification relied on 60 Vbeta primers (plus 13 Jbeta primers). Here immunoSEQ multiplex PCR was the method, and the copy in TCRdb shows in-frame clones only, minus some. The data hold approximately 150,000 clones, with roughly 80% observed a single time. The source is a man aged 40-55 years in good health and CMV-seronegative. Sequencing input: PBMCs. The chain joins TRBV25-1 to TRBJ1-5, with D uncertain. The CDR3 reads CASSGNSGNNQPQHF. CDR3 sequence (DNA): TGTGCCAGCAGTGGAAACAGCGGTAACAATCAGCCCCAGCATTTT.